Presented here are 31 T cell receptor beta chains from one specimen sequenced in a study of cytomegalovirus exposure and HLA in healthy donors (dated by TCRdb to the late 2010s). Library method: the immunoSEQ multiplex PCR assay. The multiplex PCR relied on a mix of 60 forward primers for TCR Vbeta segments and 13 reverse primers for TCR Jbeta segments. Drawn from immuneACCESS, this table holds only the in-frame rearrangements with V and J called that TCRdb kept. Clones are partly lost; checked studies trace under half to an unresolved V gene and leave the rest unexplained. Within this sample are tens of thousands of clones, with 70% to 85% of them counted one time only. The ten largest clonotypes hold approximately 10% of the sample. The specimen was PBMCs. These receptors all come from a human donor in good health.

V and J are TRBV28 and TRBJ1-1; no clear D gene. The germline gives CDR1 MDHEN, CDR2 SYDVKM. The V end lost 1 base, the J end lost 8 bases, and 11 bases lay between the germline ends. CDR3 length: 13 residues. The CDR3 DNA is TGTGCCAGCAGTTTATCGTCCCCGGGGGAAGCTTTCTTT. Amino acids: CASSLSSPGEAFF. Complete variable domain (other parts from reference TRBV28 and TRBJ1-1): DVKVTQSSRYLVKRTGEKVFLECVQDMDHENMFWYRQDPGLGLRLIYFSYDVKMKEKGDIPEGYSVSREKKERFSLILESASTNQTSMYLCASSLSSPGEAFFGQGTRLTVV.

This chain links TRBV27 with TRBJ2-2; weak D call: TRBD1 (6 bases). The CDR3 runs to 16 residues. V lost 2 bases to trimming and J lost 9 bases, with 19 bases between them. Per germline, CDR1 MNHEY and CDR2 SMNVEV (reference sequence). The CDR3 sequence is CASSLIPQGIYRELFF. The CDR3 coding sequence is TGTGCCAGCAGTTTAATCCCACAGGGAATCTACAGGGAGCTGTTTTTT.

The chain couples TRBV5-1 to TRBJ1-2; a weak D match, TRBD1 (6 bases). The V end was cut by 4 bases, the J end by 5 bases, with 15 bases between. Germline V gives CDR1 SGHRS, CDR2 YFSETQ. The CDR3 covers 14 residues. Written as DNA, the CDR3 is TGCGCCAGCAGCGGAACGGACAGCCCATATGGCTACACCTTC. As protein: CASSGTDSPYGYTF.

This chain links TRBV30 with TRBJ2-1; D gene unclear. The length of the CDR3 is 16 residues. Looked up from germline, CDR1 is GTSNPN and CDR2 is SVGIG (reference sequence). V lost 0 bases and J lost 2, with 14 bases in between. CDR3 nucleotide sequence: TGTGCCTGGAGTGTACGTGGTAGAAGCCCCTACAATGAGCAGTTCTTC. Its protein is CAWSVRGRSPYNEQFF.

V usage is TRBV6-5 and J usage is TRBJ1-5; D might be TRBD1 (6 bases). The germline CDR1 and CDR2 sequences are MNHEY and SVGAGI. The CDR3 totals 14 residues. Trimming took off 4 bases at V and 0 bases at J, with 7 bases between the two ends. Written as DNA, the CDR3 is TGTGCCAGCAGTTTCAGGGGTAGCAATCAGCCCCAGCATTTT. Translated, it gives CASSFRGSNQPQHF.

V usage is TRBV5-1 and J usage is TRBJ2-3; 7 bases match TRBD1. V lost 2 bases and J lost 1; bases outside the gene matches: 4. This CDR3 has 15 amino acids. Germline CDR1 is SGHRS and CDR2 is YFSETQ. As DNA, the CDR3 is TGCGCCAGCAGCTTTGGACAGGCCGGCACAGATACGCAGTATTTT. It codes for CASSFGQAGTDTQYF.

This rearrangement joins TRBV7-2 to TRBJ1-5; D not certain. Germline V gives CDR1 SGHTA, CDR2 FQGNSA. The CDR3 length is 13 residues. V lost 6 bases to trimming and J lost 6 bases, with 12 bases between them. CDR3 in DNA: TGTGCCAGCAGTCGAGGGAAGGGTCAGCCCCAGCATTTT. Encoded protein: CASSRGKGQPQHF.

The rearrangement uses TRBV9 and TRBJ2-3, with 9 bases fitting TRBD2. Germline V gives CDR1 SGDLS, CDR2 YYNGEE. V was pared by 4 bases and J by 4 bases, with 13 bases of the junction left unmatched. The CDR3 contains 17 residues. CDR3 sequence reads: CASSFRPGTSPPDTQYF. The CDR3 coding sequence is TGTGCCAGCAGCTTCCGACCCGGGACTAGCCCCCCAGATACGCAGTATTTT.

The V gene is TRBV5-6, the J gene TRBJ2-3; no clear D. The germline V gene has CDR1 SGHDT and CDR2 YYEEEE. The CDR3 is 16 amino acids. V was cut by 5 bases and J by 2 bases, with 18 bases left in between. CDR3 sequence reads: CASSPKTRSNTDTQYF. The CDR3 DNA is TGTGCCAGCAGTCCAAAGACTCGTTCCAACACAGATACGCAGTATTTT.

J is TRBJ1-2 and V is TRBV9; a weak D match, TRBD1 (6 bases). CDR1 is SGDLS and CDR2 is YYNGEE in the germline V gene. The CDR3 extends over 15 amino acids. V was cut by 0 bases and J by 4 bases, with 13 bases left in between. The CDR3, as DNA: TGTGCCAGCAGCGTAGCTCCGGACAGTTTCTATGGCTACACCTTC. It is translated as CASSVAPDSFYGYTF. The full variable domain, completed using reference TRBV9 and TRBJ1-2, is DSGVTQTPKHLITATGQRVTLRCSPRSGDLSVYWYQQSLDQGLQFLIQYYNGEERAKGNILERFSAQQFPDLHSELNLSSLELGDSALYFCASSVAPDSFYGYTFGSGTRLTVV.

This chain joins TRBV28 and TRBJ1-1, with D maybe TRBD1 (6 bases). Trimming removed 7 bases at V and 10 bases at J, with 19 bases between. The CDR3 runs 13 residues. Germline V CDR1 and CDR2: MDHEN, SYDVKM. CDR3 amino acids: CASTNLLQGRAFF. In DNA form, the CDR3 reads TGTGCCAGCACGAATCTGTTACAGGGTAGAGCTTTCTTT.

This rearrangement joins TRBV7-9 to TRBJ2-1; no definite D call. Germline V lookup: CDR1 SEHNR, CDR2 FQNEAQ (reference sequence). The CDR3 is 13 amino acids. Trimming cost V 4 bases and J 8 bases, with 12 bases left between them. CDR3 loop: CASSSIVLDEQFF. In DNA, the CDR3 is TGTGCCAGCAGCTCTATAGTGTTGGATGAGCAGTTCTTC.

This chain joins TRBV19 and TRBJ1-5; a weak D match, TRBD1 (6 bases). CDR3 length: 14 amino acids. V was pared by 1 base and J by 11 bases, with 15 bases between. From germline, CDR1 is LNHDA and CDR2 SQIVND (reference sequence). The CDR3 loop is CASSIGPGQPSQHF. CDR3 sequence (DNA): TGTGCCAGTAGTATAGGTCCGGGACAACCCTCCCAGCATTTT.

The chain's CDR3 is CASSNRTSGGWGTQYF. The CDR3 DNA follows: TGTGCCAGCAGTAACCGGACTAGCGGGGGATGGGGTACGCAGTATTTT. V is TRBV7-2 and J is TRBJ2-3, with 13 bases fitting TRBD2. J lost 8 bases, V lost 6 bases, and 11 bases had no gene match. The V gene's germline CDR1 is SGHTA and CDR2 FQGNSA. The length of the CDR3 is 16 residues.

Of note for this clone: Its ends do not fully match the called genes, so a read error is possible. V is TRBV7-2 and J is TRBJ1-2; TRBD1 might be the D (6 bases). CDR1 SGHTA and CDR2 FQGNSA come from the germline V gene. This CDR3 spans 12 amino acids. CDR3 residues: CASRPTGPTLGF. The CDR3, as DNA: TGTGCCAGCAGACCGACAGGACCGACCTTGGGCTTC.

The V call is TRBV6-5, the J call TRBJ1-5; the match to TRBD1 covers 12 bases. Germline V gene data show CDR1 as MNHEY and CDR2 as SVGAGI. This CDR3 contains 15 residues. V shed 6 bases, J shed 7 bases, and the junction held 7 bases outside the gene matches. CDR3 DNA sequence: TGTGCCAGCAGGCCGGGACAGGGGGCTTTCCAGCCCCAGCATTTT. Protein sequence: CASRPGQGAFQPQHF.

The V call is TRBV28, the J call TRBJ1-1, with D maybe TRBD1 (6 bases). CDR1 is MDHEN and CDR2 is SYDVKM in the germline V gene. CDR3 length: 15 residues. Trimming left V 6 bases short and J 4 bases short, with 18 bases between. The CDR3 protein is CASSPPGGLGTEAFF. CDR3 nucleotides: TGTGCCAGCAGCCCCCCGGGGGGGCTCGGCACTGAAGCTTTCTTT.

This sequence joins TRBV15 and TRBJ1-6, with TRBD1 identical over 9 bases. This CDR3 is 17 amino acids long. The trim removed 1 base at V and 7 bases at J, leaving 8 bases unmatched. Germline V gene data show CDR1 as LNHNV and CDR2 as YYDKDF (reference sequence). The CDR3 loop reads CATSRVTGTGYNSPLHF. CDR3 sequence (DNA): TGTGCCACCAGCAGAGTCACCGGGACAGGGTACAATTCACCCCTCCACTTT.

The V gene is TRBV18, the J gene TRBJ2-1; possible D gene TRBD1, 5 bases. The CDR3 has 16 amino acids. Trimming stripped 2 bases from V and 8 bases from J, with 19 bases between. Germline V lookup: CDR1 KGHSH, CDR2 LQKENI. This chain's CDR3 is CASSPFARVPRDEQFF. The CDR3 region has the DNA TGTGCCAGCTCACCATTCGCCCGGGTGCCCAGGGATGAGCAGTTCTTC.

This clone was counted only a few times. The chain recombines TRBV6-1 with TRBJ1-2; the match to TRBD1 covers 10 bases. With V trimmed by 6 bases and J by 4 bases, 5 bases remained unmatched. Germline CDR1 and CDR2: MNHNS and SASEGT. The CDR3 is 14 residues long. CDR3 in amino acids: CASSRGQGGYGYTF. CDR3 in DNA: TGTGCCAGCAGCCGTGGACAGGGGGGCTATGGCTACACCTTC.

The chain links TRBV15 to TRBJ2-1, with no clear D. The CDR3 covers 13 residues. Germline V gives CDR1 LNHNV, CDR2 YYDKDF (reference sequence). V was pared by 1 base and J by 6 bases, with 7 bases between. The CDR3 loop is CATSRGRFNEQFF. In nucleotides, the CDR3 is TGTGCCACCAGCAGAGGTCGTTTCAATGAGCAGTTCTTC.

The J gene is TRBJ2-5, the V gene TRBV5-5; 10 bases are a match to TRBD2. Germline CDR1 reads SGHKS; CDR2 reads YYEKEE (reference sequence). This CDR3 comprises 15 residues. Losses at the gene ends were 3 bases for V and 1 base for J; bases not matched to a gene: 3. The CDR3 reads CASSSIAGGQETQYF. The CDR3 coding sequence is TGTGCCAGCAGCTCCATAGCGGGGGGCCAAGAGACCCAGTACTTC.

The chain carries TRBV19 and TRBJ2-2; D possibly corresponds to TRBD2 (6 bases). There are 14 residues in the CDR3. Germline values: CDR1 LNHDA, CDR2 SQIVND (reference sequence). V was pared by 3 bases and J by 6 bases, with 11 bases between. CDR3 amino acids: CASSMGGPAGELFF. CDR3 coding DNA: TGTGCCAGTAGTATGGGGGGACCCGCCGGGGAGCTGTTTTTT. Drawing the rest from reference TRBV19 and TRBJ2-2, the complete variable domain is DGGITQSPKYLFRKEGQNVTLSCEQNLNHDAMYWYRQDPGQGLRLIYYSQIVNDFQKGDIAEGYSVSREKKESFPLTVTSAQKNPTAFYLCASSMGGPAGELFFGEGSRLTVL.

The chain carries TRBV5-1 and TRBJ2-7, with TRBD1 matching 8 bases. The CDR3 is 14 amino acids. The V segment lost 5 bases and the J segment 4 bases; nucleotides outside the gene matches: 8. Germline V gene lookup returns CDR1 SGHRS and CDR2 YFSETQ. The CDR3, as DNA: TGCGCCAGCAGGAACAGGGGGGTAGAGTACGAGCAGTACTTC. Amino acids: CASRNRGVEYEQYF.

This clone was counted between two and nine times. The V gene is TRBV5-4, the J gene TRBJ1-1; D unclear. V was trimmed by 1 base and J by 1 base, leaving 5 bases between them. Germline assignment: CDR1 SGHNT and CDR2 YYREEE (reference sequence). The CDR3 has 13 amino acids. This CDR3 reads CASSLTENTEAFF. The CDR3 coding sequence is TGTGCCAGCAGCTTGACAGAGAACACTGAAGCTTTCTTT. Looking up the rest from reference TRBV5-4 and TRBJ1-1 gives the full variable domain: ETGVTQSPTHLIKTRGQQVTLRCSSQSGHNTVSWYQQALGQGPQFIFQYYREEENGRGNFPPRFSGLQFPNYSSELNVNALELDDSALYLCASSLTENTEAFFGQGTRLTVV.

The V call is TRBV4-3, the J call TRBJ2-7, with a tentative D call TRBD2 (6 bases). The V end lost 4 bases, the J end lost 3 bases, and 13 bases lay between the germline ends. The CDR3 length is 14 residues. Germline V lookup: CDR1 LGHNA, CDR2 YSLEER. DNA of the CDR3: TGCGCCAGCAGCCTGGGGACGGGGGTCTACGAGCAGTACTTC. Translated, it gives CASSLGTGVYEQYF.

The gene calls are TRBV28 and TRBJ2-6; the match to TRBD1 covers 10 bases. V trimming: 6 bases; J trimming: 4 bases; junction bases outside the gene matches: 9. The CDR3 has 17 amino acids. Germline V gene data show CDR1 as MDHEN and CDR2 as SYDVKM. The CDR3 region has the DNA TGTGCCAGCAGGAAGACAGGGGGCGGGTCCGGGGCCAACGTCCTGACTTTC. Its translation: CASRKTGGGSGANVLTF.

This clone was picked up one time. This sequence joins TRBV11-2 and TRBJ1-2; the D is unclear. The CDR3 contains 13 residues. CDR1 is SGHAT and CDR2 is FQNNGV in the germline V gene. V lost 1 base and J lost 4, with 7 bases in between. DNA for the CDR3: TGTGCCAGCAGCTTAGGTGCGGGCTATGGCTACACCTTC. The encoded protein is CASSLGAGYGYTF. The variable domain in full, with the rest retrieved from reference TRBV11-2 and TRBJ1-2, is EAGVAQSPRYKIIEKRQSVAFWCNPISGHATLYWYQQILGQGPKLLIQFQNNGVVDDSQLPKDRFSAERLKGVDSTLKIQPAKLEDSAVYLCASSLGAGYGYTFGSGTRLTVV.

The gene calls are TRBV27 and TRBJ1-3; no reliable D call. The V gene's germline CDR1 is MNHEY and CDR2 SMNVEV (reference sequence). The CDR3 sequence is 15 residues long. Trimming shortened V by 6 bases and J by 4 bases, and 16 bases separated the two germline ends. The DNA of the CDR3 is TGTGCCAGCAGCCCCCTCCGGGTAGGCGGAAACACCATATATTTT. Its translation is CASSPLRVGGNTIYF.

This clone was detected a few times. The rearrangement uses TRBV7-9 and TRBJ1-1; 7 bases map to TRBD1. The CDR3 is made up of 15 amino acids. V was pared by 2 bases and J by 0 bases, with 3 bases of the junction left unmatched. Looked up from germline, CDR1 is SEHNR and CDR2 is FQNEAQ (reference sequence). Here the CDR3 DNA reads TGTGCCAGCAGCTTACTGACAGGGCTGAACACTGAAGCTTTCTTT. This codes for CASSLLTGLNTEAFF.

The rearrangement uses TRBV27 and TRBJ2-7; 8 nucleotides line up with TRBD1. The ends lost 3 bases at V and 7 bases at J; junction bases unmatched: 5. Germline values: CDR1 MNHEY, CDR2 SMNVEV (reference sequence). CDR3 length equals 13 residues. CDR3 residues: CASSFRGPGEQYF. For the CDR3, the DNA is TGTGCCAGCAGTTTCAGGGGGCCGGGAGAGCAGTACTTC.